The 2 T cell receptor beta chains below all came from one sample that was sequenced in a study of blood T cell repertoires in COVID-19. Libraries were prepared by immunoSEQ multiplex PCR; TCRdb keeps only in-frame clonotypes and omits some of them. The sample has roughly 170,000 clones, around 87% seen once; the top ten hold approximately 2.5%. The sequencing input was peripheral blood. These receptors all stem from a man in his forties or fifties with active or convalescent COVID-19.

The chain has TRBV5-1 and TRBJ2-5, with TRBD2 as a possible D gene (5 bases). CDR1 is SGHRS, CDR2 YFSETQ, per germline. V was cut by 5 bases and J by 5 bases, with 7 bases left in between. This CDR3 comprises 11 residues. The chain's CDR3 is CASSGEETQYF. Here the CDR3 DNA reads TGCGCCAGCAGTGGGGAGGAGACCCAGTACTTC.

CDR3 protein: CASSKYRVSYEQYF. The CDR3 DNA reads TGTGCCAGCAGTAAATACCGGGTTTCCTACGAGCAGTACTTC. V is TRBV5-8 and J is TRBJ2-7; D gene unclear. From germline, CDR1 is SGHTS and CDR2 YDEGEE. V lost 5 bases and J 1 base, leaving 13 bases between the germline ends. The CDR3 spans 14 residues.